This note documents a single T cell receptor beta chain sequence. Its antigen is not known. TCRdb processed the RT-PCR reads anew with MiXCR; each CDR3 protein has one entry. The sample contains 500,000 to 600,000 distinct CDR3 sequences, over 10% of which appear only once. This entry belongs to a study of response to subunit inactivated influenza vaccine. The CDR3 extends over 16 amino acids. Germline CDR1 MGHRA, CDR2 YSYEKL. V shed 4 bases, J shed 0 bases, and the junction held 6 bases outside the gene matches. Notes on the study in general: There was a suggestion from the authors that each seasonal influenza vaccination recruits few new T cells.

The source material was PBMCs from blood, sampled about 6 weeks after vaccination. The rearrangement links TRBV4-1 to TRBJ2-5; the match to TRBD1 covers 9 bases. This receptor was identified in a man aged 45 to 65 who received an inactivated influenza vaccine. The CDR3 loop is CASSPRTGVHQETQYF. The CDR3 nucleotides read TGCGCCAGCAGCCCCAGGACAGGGGTTCACCAAGAGACCCAGTACTTC.